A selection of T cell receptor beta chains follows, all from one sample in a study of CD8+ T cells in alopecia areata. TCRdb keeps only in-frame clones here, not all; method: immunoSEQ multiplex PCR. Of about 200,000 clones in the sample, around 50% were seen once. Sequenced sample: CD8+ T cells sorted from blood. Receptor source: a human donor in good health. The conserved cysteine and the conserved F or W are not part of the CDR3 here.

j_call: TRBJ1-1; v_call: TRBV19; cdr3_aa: ASSIAGTGGTEAF
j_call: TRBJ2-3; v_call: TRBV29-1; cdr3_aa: SVGDRVRTDTQY
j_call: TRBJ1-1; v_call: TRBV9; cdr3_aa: ASSDGTARTEAF
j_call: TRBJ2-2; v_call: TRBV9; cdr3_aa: ASSVGTYTGELF
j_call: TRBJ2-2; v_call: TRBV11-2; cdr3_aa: ASSLGVGPGELF
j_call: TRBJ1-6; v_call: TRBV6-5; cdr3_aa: ASSYSGRLSSPLH
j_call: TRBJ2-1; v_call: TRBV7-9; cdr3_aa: ASSLAAGGPSNEQF
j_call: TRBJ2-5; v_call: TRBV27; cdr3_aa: ASGDWETQY
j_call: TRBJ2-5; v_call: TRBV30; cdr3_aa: AWRERQRETQY
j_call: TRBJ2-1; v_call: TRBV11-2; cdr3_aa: ASSLYGAGSYNEQF
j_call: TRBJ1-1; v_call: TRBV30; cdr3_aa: AWALGTEAF
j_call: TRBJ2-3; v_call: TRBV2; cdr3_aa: ASSENTQY
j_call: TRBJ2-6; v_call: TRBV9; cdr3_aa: ASSGTGTGTSRANVLT
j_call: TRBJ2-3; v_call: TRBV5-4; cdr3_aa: ASSLSGGPQY
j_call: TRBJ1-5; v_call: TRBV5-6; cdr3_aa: ASSLQDSNQPQH
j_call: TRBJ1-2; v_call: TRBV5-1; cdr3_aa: ASSLDFREPYGYT
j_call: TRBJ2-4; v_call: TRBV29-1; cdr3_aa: SVEGGGPLAKNIQY
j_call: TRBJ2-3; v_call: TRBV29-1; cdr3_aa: SVESGSTDTQY
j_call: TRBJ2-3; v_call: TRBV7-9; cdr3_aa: ASSQEADTQY
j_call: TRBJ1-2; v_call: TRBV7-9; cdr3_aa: ASSLHGGYT
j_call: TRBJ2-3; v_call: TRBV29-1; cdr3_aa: SAPGGTDTQY
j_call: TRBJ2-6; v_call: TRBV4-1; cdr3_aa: ASSLRVDLSGANVLT
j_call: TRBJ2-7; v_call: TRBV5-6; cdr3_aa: ASSLAGRLYEQY
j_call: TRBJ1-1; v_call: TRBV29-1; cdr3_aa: SVEVLDGVRAEAF
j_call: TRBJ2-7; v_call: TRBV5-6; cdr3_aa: ASSPVESYEQY
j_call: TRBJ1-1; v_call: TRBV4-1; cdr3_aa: ASSLAGGRPNTEAF
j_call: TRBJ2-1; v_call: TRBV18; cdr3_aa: ASSPRIHRETYNEQF
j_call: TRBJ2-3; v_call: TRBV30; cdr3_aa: AWTLAGGPDTQY
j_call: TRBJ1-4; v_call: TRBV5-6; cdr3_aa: ASSSLVVPEEKLF
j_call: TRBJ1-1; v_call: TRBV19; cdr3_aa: ASRSEVNTEAF
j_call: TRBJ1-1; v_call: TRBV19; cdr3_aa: ASEGWTEAF
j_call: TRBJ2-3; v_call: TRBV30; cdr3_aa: AWSAPGLAGTDTQY
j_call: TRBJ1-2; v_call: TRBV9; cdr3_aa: ASSVGGPYGYT
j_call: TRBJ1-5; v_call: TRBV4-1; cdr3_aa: ASSQIGGVGNQPQH
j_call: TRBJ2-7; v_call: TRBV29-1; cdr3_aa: SVASDRGLPYEQY
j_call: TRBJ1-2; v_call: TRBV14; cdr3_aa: ASSPANYGYT
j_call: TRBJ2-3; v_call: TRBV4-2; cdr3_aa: ASSRGGDGTDTQY
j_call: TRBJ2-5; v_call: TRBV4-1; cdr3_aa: ASSTQPGVTDEIQY
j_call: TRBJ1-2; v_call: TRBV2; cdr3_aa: ASIKSEVGDYGYT
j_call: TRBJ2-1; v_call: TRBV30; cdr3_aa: ALTSGGVYNEQF
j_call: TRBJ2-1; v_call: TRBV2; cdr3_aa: ASSEVAEYNEQF
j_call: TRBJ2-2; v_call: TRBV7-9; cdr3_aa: ASSLQGSGVYTGELF
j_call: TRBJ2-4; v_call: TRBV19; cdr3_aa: ASSEKTGVVDIQY
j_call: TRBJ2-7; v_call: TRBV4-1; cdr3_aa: ASSSREAYEQY
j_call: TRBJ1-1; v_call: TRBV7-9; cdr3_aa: ASSIQTAEAF
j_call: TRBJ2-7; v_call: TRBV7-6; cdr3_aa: ASSLEQGFSYEQY
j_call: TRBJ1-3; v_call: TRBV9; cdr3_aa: ASSDGGNTIY
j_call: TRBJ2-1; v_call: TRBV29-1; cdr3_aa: SVEFGGEQF
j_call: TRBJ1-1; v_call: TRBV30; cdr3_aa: AWSDRVFTEAF
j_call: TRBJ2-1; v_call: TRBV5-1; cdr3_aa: ASSPLVRGGFSRSYNEQF
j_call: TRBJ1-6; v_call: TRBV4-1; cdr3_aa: ASSKTGDNSPLH
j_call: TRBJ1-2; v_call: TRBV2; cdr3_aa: ASVYGYT
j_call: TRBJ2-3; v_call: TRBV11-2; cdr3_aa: ASRLRGGAGDTQY